The rows below give T cell receptor beta chains drawn from one sample of a study of technical replicates of blood from a few donors. Profiled with immunoSEQ multiplex PCR; TCRdb holds only in-frame clones, not every one. The sample consists of approximately 89,000 clones, about 94% of them appearing once. Sequencing was done on a sample of T cells isolated from PBMCs. These receptors originate from a human donor in good health. Both conserved end residues are part of each CDR3. D genes are given only for firm matches. Some rows mark clone size as missing; the rest say once, few, many or name a class of expanded clone.

v_gene	d_gene	abundance	j_gene	CDR3aa	CDR3nt
TRBV4-1	-	-	TRBJ2-3	CASSQIRTAGRTDTQYF	TGCGCCAGCAGCCAGATTAGGACAGCCGGGCGCACAGATACGCAGTATTTT
TRBV11-3	TRBD1	-	TRBJ2-1	CASSAQGAPYNEQFF	TGTGCCAGCAGCGCGCAGGGGGCTCCCTACAATGAGCAGTTCTTC
TRBV19	-	-	TRBJ2-7	CASSQTEYEQYF	TGTGCCAGTAGTCAGACAGAATACGAGCAGTACTTC
TRBV4-2	-	-	TRBJ2-7	CASSQGAQGAYEQYF	TGTGCCAGCAGCCAAGGAGCACAGGGAGCCTACGAGCAGTACTTC
TRBV5-4	TRBD2	-	TRBJ2-5	CASSFDIGRALETQYF	TGTGCCAGCAGCTTTGATATAGGGAGGGCCCTCGAGACCCAGTACTTC
TRBV6-5	TRBD1	-	TRBJ1-1	CASSRGQGGAFF	TGTGCCAGCAGCCGGGGACAGGGAGGCGCTTTCTTT
TRBV4-1	TRBD2	-	TRBJ2-1	CASSLPANKRGGRYNEQFF	TGCGCCAGCAGCCTACCCGCTAACAAGCGGGGGGGGCGGTACAATGAGCAGTTCTTC
TRBV7-9	-	-	TRBJ1-3	CASSLSGVGNTIYF	TGTGCCAGCAGCTTATCCGGGGTCGGAAACACCATATATTTT
TRBV28	TRBD2	-	TRBJ2-5	CASSANLAGVETQYF	TGTGCCAGCAGCGCGAACCTAGCGGGAGTAGAGACCCAGTACTTC
TRBV5-5	TRBD1	-	TRBJ1-1	CASSGTGLFMNTEAFF	TGTGCCAGCAGCGGGACAGGTTTATTCATGAACACTGAAGCTTTCTTT
TRBV18	-	-	TRBJ1-2	CASSPDGGYGYTF	TGTGCCAGCTCACCAGATGGCGGCTATGGCTACACCTTC
TRBV21-1	-	-	TRBJ2-7	CASSKERMGYSYEQYF	TGTGCCAGCAGCAAAGAACGCATGGGCTACTCCTACGAGCAGTACTTC
TRBV5-6	TRBD1	-	TRBJ1-1	CASSRDRGLTEAFF	TGTGCCAGCAGCCGCGACAGGGGGCTAACTGAAGCTTTCTTT
TRBV27	-	once	TRBJ1-4	CASSQDRNNEKLFF	TGTGCCAGCAGTCAGGACAGAAATAATGAAAAACTGTTTTTT
TRBV25-1	TRBD1	-	TRBJ2-2	CASSPTDRGTGELFF	TGTGCCAGCAGCCCAACTGACAGGGGGACCGGGGAGCTGTTTTTT
TRBV7-2	-	-	TRBJ2-7	CASSLLSGKGYEQYF	TGTGCCAGCAGCTTACTCTCAGGGAAGGGTTACGAGCAGTACTTC
TRBV20-1	-	-	TRBJ2-1	CSGSAGYEQFF	TGCAGTGGTAGTGCGGGCTATGAGCAGTTCTTC
TRBV19	TRBD1	-	TRBJ2-7	CASNTPGQGNYEQYF	TGTGCCAGCAATACTCCGGGACAGGGAAACTACGAGCAGTACTTC
TRBV11-2	-	-	TRBJ1-2	CASSLDRGGGYTF	TGTGCCAGCAGCTTAGATCGAGGGGGTGGCTACACCTTC
TRBV11-3	-	-	TRBJ2-4	CASRLDRNKNIQYF	TGTGCCAGCAGACTTGACAGGAACAAAAACATTCAGTACTTC
TRBV7-9	-	-	TRBJ2-7	CASSPGTEAYEQYF	TGTGCCAGCAGCCCCGGGACTGAGGCCTACGAGCAGTACTTC
TRBV2	-	-	TRBJ1-2	CASDGGFLVGYTF	TGTGCCAGCGATGGCGGATTTCTCGTGGGCTACACCTTC